The next 7 T cell receptor beta chains were all read from a single sample in a study of blood T cell repertoires in COVID-19 (TCRdb year 2020). Preparation of the library involved the immunoSEQ multiplex PCR assay. As stored in TCRdb, this immuneACCESS dataset retains in-frame rearrangements with V and J assigned. A fraction of the clones does not appear; measured against another copy, unresolved V genes explain less than half of the discrepancy, and the remainder lacks a known reason. This sample comprises 120,000 or so clones, about 85% of them detected only once. About a quarter of the sample is in the top ten clones. Sequencing was done on a sample of peripheral blood. These receptors came from a woman aged 80 or over with acute or convalescent COVID-19.

This clone was detected a few times. This chain joins TRBV13 and TRBJ1-3; the D is unclear. This CDR3 is 15 amino acids long. The ends were cut back, 0 bases at V and 0 bases at J, with 6 bases in the middle. The germline V gene encodes CDR1 PRHDT and CDR2 FYEKMQ (reference sequence). The CDR3 nucleotides read TGTGCCAGCAGCTTAGGCTACAGCTCTGGAAACACCATATATTTT. This codes for CASSLGYSSGNTIYF.

The genes are TRBV7-3 and TRBJ1-3; possibly TRBD1 for D (6 bases). V was clipped by 5 bases and J by 2 bases, with 13 bases between them. The V gene's germline CDR1 is SGHTA and CDR2 FQGTGA. CDR3 length: 15 residues. CDR3 sequence: CASSAQQGPGNTIYF. The CDR3 bases are TGTGCCAGCAGCGCACAACAGGGCCCTGGAAACACCATATATTTT.

This clone came up once. The chain joins TRBV27 to TRBJ2-4; D is possibly TRBD1 (5 bases). Trimming cost V 3 bases and J 1 base, with 19 bases left between them. The germline V gene has CDR1 MNHEY and CDR2 SMNVEV (reference sequence). The CDR3 covers 18 residues. The chain's CDR3 is CASSFSSRLGRAKNIQYF. The DNA for the CDR3 is TGTGCCAGCAGTTTTTCCTCCCGGTTGGGGCGGGCCAAAAACATTCAGTACTTC.

In DNA, the CDR3 is TGTGCCAGTAGCTGGGTGCTGGGAGTGGGAGCCCAGCATTTT. Translating gives CASSWVLGVGAQHF. This chain joins TRBV19 and TRBJ1-5; D unresolved. The germline V gene has CDR1 LNHDA and CDR2 SQIVND (reference sequence). The CDR3 consists of 14 residues. V lost 6 bases and J 11 bases, leaving 20 bases between the germline ends.

V is TRBV5-1 and J is TRBJ2-3; 8 positions agree with TRBD1. Germline V lookup: CDR1 SGHRS, CDR2 YFSETQ. Trimming removed 4 bases from V and 2 bases from J; junction bases left unmatched: 3. This CDR3 is 14 amino acids long. CDR3 residues: CASSAQGDTDTQYF. CDR3 bases: TGCGCCAGCAGCGCACAGGGGGACACAGATACGCAGTATTTT.

The chain employs TRBV12-2 and TRBJ1-3. TRBV12-2 constitutes a pseudogene. The CDR3 sequence is 18 residues long. For the CDR3, the DNA is TGTGCAAGTCGCTTACTGGCTGGACTGCCTCTCTCTGGAAACACCATATATTTT. It encodes CASRLLAGLPLSGNTIYF.

The J gene is TRBJ2-3, the V gene TRBV9; 8 bases align to TRBD2. CDR3 length: 16 residues. Per the germline V gene, CDR1 is SGDLS and CDR2 is YYNGEE. J was trimmed by 1 base and V by 0 bases; bases with no gene match: 4. CDR3 in amino acids: CASSVDPAGGTDTQYF. The CDR3 coding sequence is TGTGCCAGCAGCGTAGATCCAGCGGGGGGCACAGATACGCAGTATTTT.